This entry concerns a single T cell receptor (beta chain). Its target is unknown. This entry comes from a study of OX40 agonist ivuxolimab in advanced cancers. Regarding the study as a whole: Also showing low normalized T-cell clonal expansion were some of the nonresponders.

Here immunoSEQ multiplex PCR was the method, and the copy in TCRdb shows in-frame clones only, minus some. This sample has about 19,000 clones, with around nine tenths found just once. The V gene's germline CDR1 is SGHDT and CDR2 YYEEEE. Trimming stripped 4 bases from V and 4 bases from J, with 9 bases between. This CDR3 has 13 amino acids. This material consisted of CD4+ or CD8+ T cells sorted from blood, taken in a trial of the OX40 agonist ivuxolimab. This rearrangement joins TRBV5-6 to TRBJ2-1; tentative D call: TRBD2 (5 bases). This receptor was obtained from an adult with an advanced solid tumor such as melanoma, head and neck, liver or kidney cancer. The chain's CDR3 is CASSEDSYNEQFF. CDR3 coding DNA: TGTGCCAGCAGCGAGGACTCTTACAATGAGCAGTTCTTC.